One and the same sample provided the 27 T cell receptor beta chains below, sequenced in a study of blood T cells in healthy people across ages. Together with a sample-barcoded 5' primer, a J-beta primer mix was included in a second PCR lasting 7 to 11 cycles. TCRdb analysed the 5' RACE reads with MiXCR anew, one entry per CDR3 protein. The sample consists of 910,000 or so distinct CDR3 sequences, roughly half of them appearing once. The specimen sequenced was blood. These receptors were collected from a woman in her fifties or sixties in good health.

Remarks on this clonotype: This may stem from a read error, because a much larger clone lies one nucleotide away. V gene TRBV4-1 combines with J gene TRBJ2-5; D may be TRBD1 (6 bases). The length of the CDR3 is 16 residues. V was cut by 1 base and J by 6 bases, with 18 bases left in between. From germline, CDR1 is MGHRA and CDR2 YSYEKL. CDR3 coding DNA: TGCGCCAGCAGCCAAGGAGGTGGGGTTGGGGGCAAGACCCAGTACTTC. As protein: CASSQGGGVGGKTQYF.

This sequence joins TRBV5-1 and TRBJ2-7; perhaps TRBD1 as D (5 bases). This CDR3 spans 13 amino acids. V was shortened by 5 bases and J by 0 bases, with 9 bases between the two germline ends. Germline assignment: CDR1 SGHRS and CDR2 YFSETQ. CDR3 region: CASRDTSSYEQYF. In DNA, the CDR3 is TGCGCCAGCAGGGACACCAGCTCCTACGAGCAGTACTTC.

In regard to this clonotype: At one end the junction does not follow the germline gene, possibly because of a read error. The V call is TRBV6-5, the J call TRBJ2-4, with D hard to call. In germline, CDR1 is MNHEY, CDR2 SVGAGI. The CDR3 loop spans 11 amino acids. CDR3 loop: CTSSSRTAQYF. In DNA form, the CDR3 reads TGTACCAGCAGCAGTAGGACGGCTCAGTACTTC.

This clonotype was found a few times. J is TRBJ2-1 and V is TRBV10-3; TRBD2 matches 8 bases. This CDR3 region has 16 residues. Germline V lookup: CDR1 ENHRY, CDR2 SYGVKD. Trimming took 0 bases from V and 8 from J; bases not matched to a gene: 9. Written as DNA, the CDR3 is TGTGCCATCAGTGAGTCTCCCGGGAGGGCCCATGATGAGCAGTTCTTC. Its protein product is CAISESPGRAHDEQFF.

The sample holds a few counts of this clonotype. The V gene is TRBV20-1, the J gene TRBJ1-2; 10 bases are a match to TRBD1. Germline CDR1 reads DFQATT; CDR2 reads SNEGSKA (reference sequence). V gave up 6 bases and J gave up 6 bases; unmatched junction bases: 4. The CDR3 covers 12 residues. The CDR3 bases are TGCAGTGCAACGGGACAGGGGAATGGCTACACCTTC. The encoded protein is CSATGQGNGYTF.

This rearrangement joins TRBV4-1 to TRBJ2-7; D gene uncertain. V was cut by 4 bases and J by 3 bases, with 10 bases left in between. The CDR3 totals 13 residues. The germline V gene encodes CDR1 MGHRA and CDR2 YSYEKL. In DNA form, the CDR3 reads TGCGCCAGCAGCCGTCCGGACGGCTACGAGCAGTACTTC. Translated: CASSRPDGYEQYF.

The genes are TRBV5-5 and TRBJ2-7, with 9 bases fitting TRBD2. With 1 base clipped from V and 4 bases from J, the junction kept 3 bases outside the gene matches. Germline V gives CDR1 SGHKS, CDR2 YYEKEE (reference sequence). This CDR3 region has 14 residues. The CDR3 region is CASSLWTSEYEQYF. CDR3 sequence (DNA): TGTGCCAGCAGCTTGTGGACTAGCGAGTACGAGCAGTACTTC.

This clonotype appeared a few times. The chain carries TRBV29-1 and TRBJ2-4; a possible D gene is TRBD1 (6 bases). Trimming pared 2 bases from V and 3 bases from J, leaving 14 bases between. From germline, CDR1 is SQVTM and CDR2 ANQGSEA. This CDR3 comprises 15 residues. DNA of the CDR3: TGCAGCGTTGAAAATAGGACAGCTAACAAAAACATTCAGTACTTC. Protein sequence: CSVENRTANKNIQYF.

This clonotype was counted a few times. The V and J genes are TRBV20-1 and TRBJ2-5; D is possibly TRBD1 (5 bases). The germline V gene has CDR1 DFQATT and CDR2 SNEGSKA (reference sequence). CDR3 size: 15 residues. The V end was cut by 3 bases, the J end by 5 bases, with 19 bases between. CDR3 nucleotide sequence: TGCAGTGCTAGCCCCCGTGATGGGGCAGGGGAGACCCAGTACTTC. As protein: CSASPRDGAGETQYF.

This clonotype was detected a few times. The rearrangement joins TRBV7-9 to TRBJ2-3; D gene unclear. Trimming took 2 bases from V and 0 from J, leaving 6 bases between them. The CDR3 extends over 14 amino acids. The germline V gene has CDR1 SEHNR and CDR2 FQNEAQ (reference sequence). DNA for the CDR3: TGTGCCAGCAGCTTATTCGTGAGCACAGATACGCAGTATTTT. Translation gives CASSLFVSTDTQYF.

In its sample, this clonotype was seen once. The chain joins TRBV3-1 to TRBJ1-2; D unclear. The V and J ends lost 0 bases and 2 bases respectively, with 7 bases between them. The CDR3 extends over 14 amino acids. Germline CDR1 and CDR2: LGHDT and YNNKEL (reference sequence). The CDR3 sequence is CASSQDLRNYGYTF. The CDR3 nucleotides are TGTGCCAGCAGCCAAGATCTGAGGAACTATGGCTACACCTTC.

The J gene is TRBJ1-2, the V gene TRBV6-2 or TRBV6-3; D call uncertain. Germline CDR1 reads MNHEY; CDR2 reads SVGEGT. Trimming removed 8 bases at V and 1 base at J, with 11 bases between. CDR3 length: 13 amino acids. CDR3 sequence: CASRLPNNYGYTF. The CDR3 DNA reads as TGTGCCAGCCGCTTACCGAATAACTATGGCTACACCTTC.

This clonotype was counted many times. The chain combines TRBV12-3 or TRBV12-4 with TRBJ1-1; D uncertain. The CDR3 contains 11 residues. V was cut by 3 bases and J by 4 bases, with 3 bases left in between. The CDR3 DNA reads TGTGCCAGCAGTTTTGGCACTGAAGCTTTCTTT. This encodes CASSFGTEAFF.

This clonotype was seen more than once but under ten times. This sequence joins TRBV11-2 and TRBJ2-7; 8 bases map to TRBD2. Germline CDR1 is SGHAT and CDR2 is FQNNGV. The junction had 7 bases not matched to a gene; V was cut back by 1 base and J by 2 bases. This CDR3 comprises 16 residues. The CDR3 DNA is TGTGCCAGCAGCTTAGTGTTTGGGCGGGAGGCCTACGAGCAGTACTTC. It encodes CASSLVFGREAYEQYF.

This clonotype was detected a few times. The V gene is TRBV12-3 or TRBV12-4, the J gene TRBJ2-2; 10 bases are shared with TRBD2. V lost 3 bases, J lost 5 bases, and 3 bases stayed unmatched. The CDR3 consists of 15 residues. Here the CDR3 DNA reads TGTGCCAGCAGTTTGCTAGCGGGAGTTACCGGGGAGCTGTTTTTT. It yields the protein CASSLLAGVTGELFF.

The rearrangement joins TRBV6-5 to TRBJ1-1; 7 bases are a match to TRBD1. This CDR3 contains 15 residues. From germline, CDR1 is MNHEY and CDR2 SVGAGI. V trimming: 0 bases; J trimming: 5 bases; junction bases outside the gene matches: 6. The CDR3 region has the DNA TGTGCCAGCAGTTACTCCAGACAGGGATTAACTGAAGCTTTCTTT. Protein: CASSYSRQGLTEAFF.

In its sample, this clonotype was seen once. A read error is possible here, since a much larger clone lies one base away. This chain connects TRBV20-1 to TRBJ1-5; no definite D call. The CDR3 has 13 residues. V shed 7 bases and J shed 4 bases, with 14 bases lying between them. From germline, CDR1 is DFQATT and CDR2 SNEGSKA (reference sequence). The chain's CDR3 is CSVGRPNNQPQHF. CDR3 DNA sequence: TGCAGTGTCGGGCGTCCGAATAATCAGCCCCAGCATTTT.

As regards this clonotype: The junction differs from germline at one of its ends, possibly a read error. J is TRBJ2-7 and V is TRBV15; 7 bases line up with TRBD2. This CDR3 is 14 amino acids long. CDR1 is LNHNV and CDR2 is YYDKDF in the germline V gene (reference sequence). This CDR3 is CATCRETSAYEQYF. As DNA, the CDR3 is TGTGCCACCTGCAGAGAAACTAGCGCCTACGAGCAGTACTTC.

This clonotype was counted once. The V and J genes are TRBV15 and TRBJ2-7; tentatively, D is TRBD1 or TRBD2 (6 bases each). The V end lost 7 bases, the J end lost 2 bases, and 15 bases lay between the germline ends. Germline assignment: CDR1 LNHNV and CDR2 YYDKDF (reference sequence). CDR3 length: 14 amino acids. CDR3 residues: CATKREGGAYEQYF. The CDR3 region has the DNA TGTGCCACCAAACGCGAGGGGGGTGCCTACGAGCAGTACTTC.

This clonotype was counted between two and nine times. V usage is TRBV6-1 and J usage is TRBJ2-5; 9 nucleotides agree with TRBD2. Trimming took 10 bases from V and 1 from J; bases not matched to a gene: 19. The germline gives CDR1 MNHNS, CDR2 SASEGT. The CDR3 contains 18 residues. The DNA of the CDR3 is TGTGCCACACTAATGGGACAGAGACTAGCGGACCGCCAAGAGACCCAGTACTTC. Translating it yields CATLMGQRLADRQETQYF.

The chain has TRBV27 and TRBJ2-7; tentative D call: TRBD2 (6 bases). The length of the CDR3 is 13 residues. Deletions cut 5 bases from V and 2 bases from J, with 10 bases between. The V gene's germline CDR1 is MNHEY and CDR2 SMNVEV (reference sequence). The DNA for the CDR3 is TGTGCCAGCAGTCACGGACTACCCTACGAGCAGTACTTC. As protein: CASSHGLPYEQYF.

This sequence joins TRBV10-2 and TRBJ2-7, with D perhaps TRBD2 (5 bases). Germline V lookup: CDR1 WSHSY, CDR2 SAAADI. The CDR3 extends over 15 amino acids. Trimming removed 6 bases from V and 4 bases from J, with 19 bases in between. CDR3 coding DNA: TGCGCCAGCAGAGCAGGTAGGGAGTGGCATTACGAGCAGTACTTC. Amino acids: CASRAGREWHYEQYF.

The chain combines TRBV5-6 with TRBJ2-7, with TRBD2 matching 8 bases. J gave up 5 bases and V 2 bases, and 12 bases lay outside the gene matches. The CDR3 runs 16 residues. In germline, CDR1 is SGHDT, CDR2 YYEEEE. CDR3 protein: CASSFFGREARHEQYF. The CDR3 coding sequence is TGTGCCAGCAGCTTTTTTGGGCGGGAGGCTCGCCACGAGCAGTACTTC.

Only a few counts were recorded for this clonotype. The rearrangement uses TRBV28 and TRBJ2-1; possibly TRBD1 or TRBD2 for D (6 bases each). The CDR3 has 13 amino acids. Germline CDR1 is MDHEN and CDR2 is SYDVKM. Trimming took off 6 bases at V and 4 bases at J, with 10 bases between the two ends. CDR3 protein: CASRLGGYNEQFF. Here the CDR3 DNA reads TGTGCCAGCAGACTAGGGGGGTACAATGAGCAGTTCTTC.

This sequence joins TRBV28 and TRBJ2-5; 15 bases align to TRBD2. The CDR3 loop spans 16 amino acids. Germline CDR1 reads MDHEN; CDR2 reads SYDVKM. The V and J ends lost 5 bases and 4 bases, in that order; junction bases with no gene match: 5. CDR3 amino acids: CASSPGTSGRPETQYF. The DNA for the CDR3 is TGTGCCAGCAGTCCAGGGACTAGCGGGAGGCCAGAGACCCAGTACTTC.

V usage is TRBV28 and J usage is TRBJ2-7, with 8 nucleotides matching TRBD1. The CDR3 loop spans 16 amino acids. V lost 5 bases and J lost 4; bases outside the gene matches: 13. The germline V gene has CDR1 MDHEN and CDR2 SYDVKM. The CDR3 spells CASSPMSGTGFYEQYF. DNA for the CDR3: TGTGCCAGCAGTCCCATGTCCGGGACAGGTTTTTACGAGCAGTACTTC.

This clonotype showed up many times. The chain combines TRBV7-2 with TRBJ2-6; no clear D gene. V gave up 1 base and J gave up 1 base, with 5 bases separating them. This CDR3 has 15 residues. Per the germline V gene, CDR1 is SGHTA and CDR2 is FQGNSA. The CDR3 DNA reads TGTGCCAGCAGCTTAGTGGGGTCTGGGGCCAACGTCCTGACTTTC. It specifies CASSLVGSGANVLTF.